The 30 T cell receptor beta chains below all came from one sample that was sequenced in a study of CD8+ T cells in alopecia areata. cDNA serving as the sequencing template came from extracted, reverse transcribed RNA. Some clones are missing from TCRdb's copy, which holds only in-frame ones; the method was immunoSEQ multiplex PCR. The table includes 110,000 or so clones, about 61% detected once. The sequenced material came from CD4+ T cells sorted from blood. The origin of the receptors is a human donor in good health.

The chain employs TRBV29-1 and TRBJ2-3, with 8 bases identical to TRBD1. The CDR3 covers 13 residues. The germline V gene encodes CDR1 SQVTM and CDR2 ANQGSEA. The J segment lost 7 bases and the V segment lost 2 bases, leaving 5 bases of the junction unmatched. As DNA, the CDR3 is TGCAGCGTTGAAAGTCAGGGGGCACATACGCAGTATTTT. This translates into CSVESQGAHTQYF.

This sequence joins TRBV11-2 and TRBJ1-3; D gene unclear. V was pared by 2 bases and J by 4 bases, with 3 bases between. CDR3 size: 12 residues. Germline-derived CDR1 and CDR2 are SGHAT and FQNNGV. The CDR3: CASSLFGNTIYF. The CDR3 DNA is TGTGCCAGCAGCTTATTCGGAAACACCATATATTTT.

This rearrangement joins TRBV2 to TRBJ1-1; D possibly corresponds to TRBD1 (6 bases). Trimming cost V 5 bases and J 3 bases, with 10 bases left between them. CDR1 SNHLY and CDR2 FYNNEI come from the germline V gene. CDR3 length equals 13 residues. CDR3 sequence reads: CASSKQGYTEAFF. CDR3 nucleotides: TGTGCCAGCAGTAAACAGGGCTACACTGAAGCTTTCTTT.

The rearrangement joins TRBV9 to TRBJ2-5, with D tentatively TRBD1 (5 bases). The CDR3 consists of 13 residues. The ends were cut back, 2 bases at V and 4 bases at J, with 9 bases in the middle. Germline-derived CDR1 and CDR2 are SGDLS and YYNGEE. Written as DNA, the CDR3 is TGTGCCAGCAGCGTCAGGGAACTAGAGACCCAGTACTTC. Its translation: CASSVRELETQYF.

This clone was observed a handful of times. The chain joins TRBV29-1 to TRBJ2-7, with D unresolved. Germline loops: CDR1 SQVTM, CDR2 ANQGSEA. The germline V and J ends were trimmed by 4 bases and 6 bases, with 16 bases remaining between them. The CDR3 spans 13 residues. DNA of the CDR3: TGCAGCGTTGGGCGAGACTTCACATCCGAGCAGTACTTC. Its protein product is CSVGRDFTSEQYF.

V and J are TRBV2 and TRBJ2-5; 8 bases fit TRBD1. V was clipped by 8 bases and J by 1 base; unmatched bases: 3. Germline assignment: CDR1 SNHLY and CDR2 FYNNEI. The CDR3 is made up of 13 amino acids. This CDR3 reads CASHRGSQETQYF. DNA for the CDR3: TGTGCCAGCCACAGGGGGTCCCAAGAGACCCAGTACTTC. Variable domain in full (rest from reference TRBV2 and TRBJ2-5): EPEVTQTPSHQVTQMGQEVILRCVPISNHLYFYWYRQILGQKVEFLVSFYNNEISEKSEIFDDQFSVERPDGSNFTLKIRSTKLEDSAMYFCASHRGSQETQYFGPGTRLLVL.

This clone was found a few times. CDR3 in amino acids: CASSYGTDVQPQHF. The CDR3 DNA reads as TGTGCCAGCAGTTACGGGACAGACGTTCAGCCCCAGCATTTT. The rearrangement uses TRBV6-6 and TRBJ1-5; 7 bases map to TRBD1. Unmatched junction bases numbered 4, after V lost 2 bases and J lost 6 bases. The CDR3 covers 14 residues. The germline gives CDR1 MNHNY, CDR2 SVGAGI (reference sequence).

The chain links TRBV5-6 to TRBJ2-1; D unresolved. This CDR3 region has 13 residues. The germline V gene has CDR1 SGHDT and CDR2 YYEEEE. The V and J ends lost 0 bases and 5 bases respectively, with 6 bases between them. CDR3: CASSLVPDNEQFF. The CDR3 DNA sequence: TGTGCCAGCAGCTTGGTCCCCGACAATGAGCAGTTCTTC.

This clone turned up a few times. The rearrangement uses TRBV6-4 and TRBJ1-1; D uncertain. V gave up 0 bases and J gave up 13 bases, with 6 bases separating them. Germline CDR1 reads MRHNA; CDR2 reads SNTAGT. This CDR3 contains 10 residues. The CDR3 DNA is TGTGCCAGCAGTGACTCGTTTAGTTTCTTT. This codes for CASSDSFSFF.

V gene TRBV29-1 combines with J gene TRBJ2-3, with D maybe TRBD1 (5 bases). CDR3 size: 12 residues. Germline-derived CDR1 and CDR2 are SQVTM and ANQGSEA. V lost 5 bases and J lost 2, with 8 bases in between. The CDR3 spells CSVSTDTDTQYF. The CDR3 coding sequence is TGCAGCGTTTCGACAGACACAGATACGCAGTATTTT.

The V gene is TRBV5-5, the J gene TRBJ2-2; D is perhaps TRBD1 (6 bases). The V and J ends lost 2 bases and 6 bases respectively, with 17 bases between them. The CDR3 sequence is 16 residues long. CDR1 SGHKS and CDR2 YYEKEE come from the germline V gene (reference sequence). The CDR3: CASSFLQGLRAGELFF. The CDR3 DNA reads as TGTGCCAGCAGCTTCCTGCAGGGGCTGCGGGCCGGGGAGCTGTTTTTT.

The rearrangement links TRBV2 to TRBJ2-6, with D hard to call. The CDR3 has 14 residues. V lost 2 bases and J 2 bases, leaving 4 bases between the germline ends. Germline V gene lookup returns CDR1 SNHLY and CDR2 FYNNEI. CDR3 sequence (DNA): TGTGCCAGCAGTGAACGGACTGGGGCCAACGTCCTGACTTTC. This translates into CASSERTGANVLTF.

The V call is TRBV29-1, the J call TRBJ2-1, with 8 bases matching TRBD1. The germline V gene encodes CDR1 SQVTM and CDR2 ANQGSEA. With V trimmed by 6 bases and J by 4 bases, 11 bases remained unmatched. The CDR3 has 15 amino acids. The CDR3: CSVRSDRGSYNEQFF. The CDR3, as DNA: TGCAGCGTCCGGAGTGACAGGGGTTCGTACAATGAGCAGTTCTTC.

The chain is built from TRBV25-1 and TRBJ1-2; 8 bases fit TRBD1. V gave up 4 bases and J gave up 6 bases; unmatched junction bases: 1. This CDR3 spans 12 amino acids. CDR1 MGHDK and CDR2 SYGVNS come from the germline V gene. This CDR3 is CASSVTGDGYTF. The DNA of the CDR3 is TGTGCCAGCAGTGTGACAGGGGATGGCTACACCTTC.

V usage is TRBV6-6 and J usage is TRBJ1-2; possible D gene TRBD1, 5 bases. The CDR3 spans 13 residues. CDR1 MNHNY and CDR2 SVGAGI come from the germline V gene (reference sequence). The V and J ends lost 4 bases and 11 bases respectively, with 17 bases between them. CDR3 protein: CASSFPDTQRYTF. In DNA, the CDR3 is TGTGCCAGCAGTTTCCCGGACACCCAGAGGTACACCTTC.

This clone was observed a few times. The chain combines TRBV11-2 with TRBJ2-3; a possible D gene is TRBD1 (6 bases). This CDR3 is 15 amino acids long. Looked up from germline, CDR1 is SGHAT and CDR2 is FQNNGV. The V gene lost 5 bases and the J gene lost 1 base, with 13 bases spanning the gap. CDR3 in amino acids: CASSKGDWGTDTQYF. The DNA for the CDR3 is TGTGCCAGCAGCAAGGGGGATTGGGGCACAGATACGCAGTATTTT.

The chain uses TRBV6-5 and TRBJ1-1; no firm D call. There are 15 residues in the CDR3. CDR1 is MNHEY and CDR2 is SVGAGI in the germline V gene. V lost 2 bases to trimming and J lost 0 bases, with 10 bases between them. The CDR3 DNA reads as TGTGCCAGCAGTTACGGTTTAGGGATGAACACTGAAGCTTTCTTT. This translates into CASSYGLGMNTEAFF.

The gene calls are TRBV10-3 and TRBJ2-7, with 7 bases matching TRBD2. The CDR3 totals 14 residues. J was trimmed by 6 bases and V by 4 bases; bases with no gene match: 9. Germline V gene sequence: CDR1 ENHRY, CDR2 SYGVKD. The DNA of the CDR3 is TGTGCCATCAGTGCGAGCGGGAAGGGCGGCGAGCAGTACTTC. It yields the protein CAISASGKGGEQYF.

This clone came up many times. The V gene is TRBV2, the J gene TRBJ2-7; tentative D call: TRBD1 (5 bases). The CDR3 extends over 14 amino acids. V was cut by 4 bases and J by 3 bases, with 13 bases left in between. The germline V gene encodes CDR1 SNHLY and CDR2 FYNNEI. The CDR3 nucleotides read TGTGCCAGCAGTGGGGCAGGGTATTTCTACGAGCAGTACTTC. Protein: CASSGAGYFYEQYF.

This clone came up a few times. This chain uses TRBV27 with TRBJ2-1, with 10 bases matching TRBD1. This CDR3 spans 15 amino acids. With V trimmed by 6 bases and J by 4 bases, 6 bases remained unmatched. Looked up from germline, CDR1 is MNHEY and CDR2 is SMNVEV (reference sequence). The CDR3 nucleotides are TGTGCCAGCAGCCAAGACAGGGGGCAATACAATGAGCAGTTCTTC. Translating it yields CASSQDRGQYNEQFF.

The chain is built from TRBV5-6 and TRBJ2-5; 12 bases are a match to TRBD2. Looked up from germline, CDR1 is SGHDT and CDR2 is YYEEEE. The V and J ends lost 3 bases and 5 bases, in that order; junction bases with no gene match: 8. This CDR3 has 16 residues. The CDR3 DNA sequence: TGTGCCAGCAGCTCCCAGACTAGCGGGGGTCGGGAGACCCAGTACTTC. It translates to CASSSQTSGGRETQYF.

The table lists this clone with a count of one. The J gene is TRBJ1-1, the V gene TRBV4-1; D is undetermined. From germline, CDR1 is MGHRA and CDR2 YSYEKL. The CDR3 is made up of 14 amino acids. V lost 3 bases and J lost 2, with 10 bases in between. The CDR3 nucleotides are TGCGCCAGCAGCCAGGTGGCGGATAACACTGAAGCTTTCTTT. It yields the protein CASSQVADNTEAFF.

The J gene is TRBJ1-2, the V gene TRBV11-2; D not certain. The CDR3 is made up of 14 amino acids. Per the germline V gene, CDR1 is SGHAT and CDR2 is FQNNGV. V was trimmed by 5 bases and J by 0 bases, leaving 10 bases between them. As DNA, the CDR3 is TGTGCCAGCAGCCGGTTTACCACTAACTATGGCTACACCTTC. Its protein product is CASSRFTTNYGYTF.

This chain uses TRBV12-5 with TRBJ2-3, with TRBD2 matching 11 bases. From germline, CDR1 is LGHNT and CDR2 FRNRAP. V lost 5 bases, J lost 0 bases, and 4 bases stayed unmatched. CDR3 length: 16 residues. The CDR3 spells CASGTGTSGSTDTQYF. CDR3 in DNA: TGTGCTAGTGGTACCGGGACTAGCGGTAGCACAGATACGCAGTATTTT.

This clone was observed a handful of times. The chain combines TRBV29-1 with TRBJ2-5; the D gene is possibly TRBD1 (6 bases). Germline CDR1 reads SQVTM; CDR2 reads ANQGSEA. The CDR3 sequence is 13 residues long. With 7 bases removed from V and 1 base from J, the gap between germline ends came to 13 bases. The CDR3 DNA reads TGCAGCGCCAACCCGACAGGCCAAGAGACCCAGTACTTC. Amino acid sequence: CSANPTGQETQYF.

This clone was observed many times. The rearrangement links TRBV11-2 to TRBJ2-1; tentatively, D is TRBD2 (6 bases). This CDR3 comprises 13 residues. Trimming stripped 1 base from V and 9 bases from J, with 10 bases between. CDR1 is SGHAT, CDR2 FQNNGV, per germline. The CDR3 coding sequence is TGTGCCAGCAGCTTAGCTAGCGAAGGTGAGCAGTTCTTC. Amino acid sequence: CASSLASEGEQFF.

Here the CDR3 DNA reads TGTGCCAGCAGCTTACGGATGAATGAAAAACTGTTTTTT. Protein product: CASSLRMNEKLFF. This chain links TRBV7-2 with TRBJ1-4, with D uncertain. V lost 2 bases, J lost 5 bases, and 6 bases lay in between. Germline V gene data show CDR1 as SGHTA and CDR2 as FQGNSA. The CDR3 is made up of 13 amino acids.

This sequence joins TRBV5-4 and TRBJ2-2, with D tentatively TRBD1 (5 bases). This CDR3 contains 15 residues. Trimming shortened V by 1 base and J by 1 base, and 8 bases separated the two germline ends. The germline CDR1 and CDR2 sequences are SGHNT and YYREEE (reference sequence). The CDR3 region is CASSLRTGNTGELFF. In DNA, the CDR3 is TGTGCCAGCAGCTTGCGAACAGGGAACACCGGGGAGCTGTTTTTT.

For the CDR3, the DNA is TGTGCCAGCAGCGTCGACAGGGACGTGACTGAAGCTTTCTTT. Its protein product is CASSVDRDVTEAFF. The chain couples TRBV5-4 to TRBJ1-1; 7 bases map to TRBD1. Germline loops: CDR1 SGHNT, CDR2 YYREEE (reference sequence). The CDR3 is made up of 14 amino acids. The ends lost 4 bases at V and 5 bases at J; junction bases unmatched: 8. The full variable domain, its missing parts supplied by reference TRBV5-4 and TRBJ1-1, is ETGVTQSPTHLIKTRGQQVTLRCSSQSGHNTVSWYQQALGQGPQFIFQYYREEENGRGNFPPRFSGLQFPNYSSELNVNALELDDSALYLCASSVDRDVTEAFFGQGTRLTVV.

DNA for the CDR3: TGTGCCAGCAGCTTGATGGAGGGGAGGGCCAAAAACATTCAGTACTTC. Protein sequence: CASSLMEGRAKNIQYF. This chain links TRBV5-6 with TRBJ2-4; tentative D call: TRBD2 (6 bases). The germline V gene has CDR1 SGHDT and CDR2 YYEEEE. The CDR3 has 16 amino acids. Trimming shortened V by 1 base and J by 1 base, and 12 bases separated the two germline ends. Filled out from reference TRBV5-6 and TRBJ2-4, the complete variable domain reads DAGVTQSPTHLIKTRGQQVTLRCSPKSGHDTVSWYQQALGQGPQFIFQYYEEEERQRGNFPDRFSGHQFPNYSSELNVNALLLGDSALYLCASSLMEGRAKNIQYFGAGTRLSVL.